This TCR beta chain originates from a study of cytomegalovirus exposure and HLA in healthy donors. Overall study results and limits: A later analysis showed TCR association rates differing by HLA locus, peaking at DRB1 and lowest at HLA-C. What TCR beta sequences reportedly achieved was accurate prediction of HLA-A and HLA-B alleles in most subjects.

PCR amplification relied on 60 Vbeta primers (plus 13 Jbeta primers). Data came from immunoSEQ multiplex PCR; TCRdb stores just in-frame clones and leaves some out. This table holds about 120,000 clones, about 80% found once. Notes on this clone: Its antigen is not known.

V was cut by 4 bases and J by 0 bases, with 6 bases left in between. From germline, CDR1 is SNHLY and CDR2 FYNNEI. The CDR3 consists of 13 residues. Sequenced: PBMCs. The gene calls are TRBV2 and TRBJ1-2; D unresolved. The origin of this receptor is a man aged 55-75 years in good health and CMV-seropositive. Here the CDR3 DNA reads TGTGCCAGCAGTGTAGTGACTAACTATGGCTACACCTTC. It codes for CASSVVTNYGYTF.